Presented here are 10 T cell receptor beta chains from one specimen sequenced in a study of spatial heterogeneity in lung cancer. The time point denotes: sample taken at primary tumor resection. The authors sequenced whole RNA from tumor, nontumor lung or frozen PBMC without sorting. Via MiXCR, TCRdb re-called the 5' RACE reads, giving one row per CDR3 protein. The sample carries around 24,000 distinct CDR3 sequences, 5.5% to 8% recorded once. The sequencing here drew on PBMCs, taken at surgery. The receptors come from a male donor with early-stage non-small cell lung cancer.

This clonotype was counted only a few times. The junction departs from the called germline gene at one end, perhaps through a read error. The genes are TRBV20-1 and TRBJ2-1; D is unresolved. Germline loops: CDR1 DFQATT, CDR2 SNEGSKA (reference sequence). There are 14 residues in the CDR3. CDR3 nucleotides: TGCAGTGCTAGAGTGCCTCTAAAATACAAAGAGCAGTTCTTC. This codes for CSARVPLKYKEQFF.

The chain joins TRBV10-3 to TRBJ2-1; a possible D gene is TRBD2 (6 bases). Germline lookup yields CDR1 ENHRY and CDR2 SYGVKD. The CDR3 is 15 amino acids. Trimming stripped 4 bases from V and 2 bases from J, with 12 bases between. The CDR3 is CAISVNSGTYNEQFF. The CDR3 region has the DNA TGTGCCATCAGTGTTAATAGCGGCACCTACAATGAGCAGTTCTTC.

This clonotype has only a few counts. The chain employs TRBV3-1 and TRBJ1-1; D is possibly TRBD1 (6 bases). The V end lost 7 bases, the J end lost 7 bases, and 19 bases lay between the germline ends. Per germline, CDR1 LGHDT and CDR2 YNNKEL (reference sequence). The CDR3 spans 14 residues. CDR3 loop: CASTSTRQAGEAFF. The CDR3 region has the DNA TGTGCCAGCACGTCTACCCGACAGGCGGGTGAAGCTTTCTTT.

This clonotype was observed at least ten times. J is TRBJ2-7 and V is TRBV18; D not certain. The CDR3 runs to 13 residues. The V and J ends lost 0 bases and 2 bases respectively, with 5 bases between them. Germline V lookup: CDR1 KGHSH, CDR2 LQKENI. CDR3 DNA sequence: TGTGCCAGCTCACCACCAGTTACCTACGAGCAGTACTTC. This translates into CASSPPVTYEQYF.

This clonotype was observed many times. The gene calls are TRBV20-1 and TRBJ2-1, with 8 bases identical to TRBD1. Germline-derived CDR1 and CDR2 are DFQATT and SNEGSKA (reference sequence). CDR3 length equals 15 residues. V lost 2 bases and J lost 2; bases outside the gene matches: 5. CDR3 sequence reads: CSARSGTGTYNEQFF. As DNA, the CDR3 is TGCAGTGCTAGATCCGGGACAGGCACCTACAATGAGCAGTTCTTC.

The V call is TRBV15, the J call TRBJ2-2, with a tentative D call TRBD1 (5 bases). The V gene's germline CDR1 is LNHNV and CDR2 YYDKDF (reference sequence). V was clipped by 0 bases and J by 1 base, with 12 bases between them. This CDR3 contains 17 residues. The CDR3 DNA follows: TGTGCCACCAGCAGAGATCGAAGGACACGGAACACCGGGGAGCTGTTTTTT. It encodes CATSRDRRTRNTGELFF.

This sequence joins TRBV28 and TRBJ2-3; TRBD2 agrees at 7 bases. The germline gives CDR1 MDHEN, CDR2 SYDVKM. After removal of 5 bases from V and 1 base from J, the junction contained 9 bases not matched to a gene. The CDR3 consists of 16 residues. The CDR3 nucleotides are TGTGCCAGCAGTACACTAGGTCTAGCGGGCACAGATACGCAGTATTTT. This gives the protein CASSTLGLAGTDTQYF.

This clonotype was counted ten times or more. The chain uses TRBV7-2 and TRBJ2-7; D is ambiguous. CDR1 and CDR2 from the germline V gene are SGHTA and FQGNSA. The V end was cut by 1 base, the J end by 5 bases, with 12 bases between. This CDR3 is built from 14 residues. The CDR3 DNA follows: TGTGCCAGCAGCTTAGACCCGGGTAGCAACGAGCAGTACTTC. Its protein product is CASSLDPGSNEQYF. Combining the CDR3 with reference TRBV7-2 and TRBJ2-7 gives the whole variable domain GAGVSQSPSNKVTEKGKDVELRCDPISGHTALYWYRQSLGQGLEFLIYFQGNSAPDKSGLPSDRFSAERTGGSVSTLTIQRTQQEDSAVYLCASSLDPGSNEQYFGPGTRLTVT.

This clonotype has a count of ten or more. The rearrangement joins TRBV30 to TRBJ2-4, with unresolved D. Trimming shortened V by 0 bases and J by 3 bases, and 12 bases separated the two germline ends. CDR1 is GTSNPN, CDR2 SVGIG, per germline (reference sequence). The CDR3 is made up of 15 amino acids. The DNA for the CDR3 is TGTGCCTGGAGTGTTGGACCGGTTGGCAAAAACATTCAGTACTTC. Amino acids: CAWSVGPVGKNIQYF.

In this sample, this clonotype turned up many times. The chain combines TRBV5-5 with TRBJ2-3, with 14 bases lining up with TRBD2. This CDR3 has 15 amino acids. The germline CDR1 and CDR2 sequences are SGHKS and YYEKEE (reference sequence). J lost 6 bases, V lost 2 bases, and 2 bases had no gene match. In nucleotides, the CDR3 is TGTGCCAGCAGCTTCGGGACTAGCGGGGGCGATACGCAGTATTTT. This codes for CASSFGTSGGDTQYF.